The 29 T cell receptor beta chains below all came from one sample that was sequenced in a study of blood T cell repertoires in COVID-19. TCRdb's copy holds only in-frame clones and misses some; the assay was immunoSEQ multiplex PCR. In the table there are about 160,000 clones, about 90% of which are singletons. Sequencing was performed on PBMCs or T cells enriched from blood (not recorded which). These receptors were taken from a woman aged 40 to 50 who had been exposed to COVID-19.

The rearrangement uses TRBV6-5 and TRBJ1-5, with no clear D. The CDR3 length is 11 residues. Germline V gives CDR1 MNHEY, CDR2 SVGAGI. V was trimmed by 6 bases and J by 6 bases, leaving 6 bases between them. CDR3 amino acids: CASRRGQPQHF. Here the CDR3 DNA reads TGTGCCAGCAGAAGAGGTCAGCCCCAGCATTTT.

The gene calls are TRBV7-9 and TRBJ1-1, with a weak D call TRBD1 (5 bases). Germline V gives CDR1 SEHNR, CDR2 FQNEAQ (reference sequence). V was pared by 8 bases and J by 0 bases, with 16 bases between. The CDR3 extends over 15 amino acids. CDR3 nucleotide sequence: TGTGCCAGCGCCGAGCAGGGCATGATGAACACTGAAGCTTTCTTT. Translated, it gives CASAEQGMMNTEAFF. Based on the CDR3 plus reference TRBV7-9 and TRBJ1-1, the full variable domain is DTGVSQNPRHKITKRGQNVTFRCDPISEHNRLYWYRQTLGQGPEFLTYFQNEAQLEKSRLLSDRFSAERPKGSFSTLEIQRTEQGDSAMYLCASAEQGMMNTEAFFGQGTRLTVV.

V is TRBV27 and J is TRBJ2-7; tentatively, D is TRBD2 (6 bases). Germline assignment: CDR1 MNHEY and CDR2 SMNVEV (reference sequence). This CDR3 region has 14 residues. The V and J ends lost 2 bases and 2 bases respectively, with 10 bases between them. CDR3 region: CASSLAGTPYEQYF. Written as DNA, the CDR3 is TGTGCCAGCAGTTTAGCGGGAACCCCCTACGAGCAGTACTTC.

The chain employs TRBV5-1 and TRBJ2-7, with 7 nucleotides matching TRBD1. In germline, CDR1 is SGHRS, CDR2 YFSETQ. The CDR3 is 12 amino acids. V was clipped by 4 bases and J by 6 bases; unmatched bases: 4. The CDR3 protein is CASSPRDSEQYF. CDR3 in DNA: TGCGCCAGCAGCCCCCGGGACAGCGAGCAGTACTTC.

The chain couples TRBV5-4 to TRBJ2-2; D is ambiguous. The V end was cut by 2 bases, the J end by 6 bases, with 5 bases between. Germline V gives CDR1 SGHNT, CDR2 YYREEE (reference sequence). CDR3 length equals 12 residues. CDR3 amino acids: CASSFVAGELFF. CDR3 DNA: TGTGCCAGCAGCTTTGTAGCCGGGGAGCTGTTTTTT.

The chain recombines TRBV7-9 with TRBJ2-7; 7 bases agree with TRBD1. The length of the CDR3 is 12 residues. The ends lost 5 bases at V and 6 bases at J; junction bases unmatched: 4. Looked up from germline, CDR1 is SEHNR and CDR2 is FQNEAQ (reference sequence). CDR3 protein: CASSPTGFEQYF. In DNA form, the CDR3 reads TGTGCCAGCAGCCCGACAGGGTTCGAGCAGTACTTC. The entire variable domain, with the rest obtained from reference TRBV7-9 and TRBJ2-7, is as follows: DTGVSQNPRHKITKRGQNVTFRCDPISEHNRLYWYRQTLGQGPEFLTYFQNEAQLEKSRLLSDRFSAERPKGSFSTLEIQRTEQGDSAMYLCASSPTGFEQYFGPGTRLTVT.

This chain joins TRBV3-1 (or the pseudogene TRBV3-2) and TRBJ1-4; D is uncertain. This CDR3 spans 16 amino acids. The V gene lost 3 bases and the J gene lost 3 bases, with 14 bases spanning the gap. Germline CDR1 and CDR2: LGHDT and YNNKEL (reference sequence). This chain's CDR3 is CASSHSVTAPNEKLFF. Here the CDR3 DNA reads TGTGCCAGCAGCCATAGTGTTACAGCCCCTAATGAAAAACTGTTTTTT.

The J gene is TRBJ2-1, the V gene TRBV19; the match to TRBD2 covers 7 bases. In germline, CDR1 is LNHDA, CDR2 SQIVND (reference sequence). V shed 10 bases and J 7 bases; nucleotides not matched to a gene: 13. The CDR3 consists of 14 residues. The CDR3: CATTAGGGVNEQFF. The CDR3 coding sequence is TGTGCCACCACGGCCGGGGGAGGGGTAAATGAGCAGTTCTTC.

The chain joins TRBV4-3 to TRBJ2-7, with 7 positions matching TRBD1. CDR1 is LGHNA and CDR2 is YSLEER in the germline V gene. The CDR3 loop spans 14 amino acids. J lost 0 bases, V lost 1 base, and 0 bases had no gene match. The CDR3, as DNA: TGCGCCAGCAGCCAAGGGGACAGCTCCTACGAGCAGTACTTC. Its protein product is CASSQGDSSYEQYF.

This rearrangement joins TRBV4-1 to TRBJ1-4; D is unresolved. This CDR3 is 14 amino acids long. Germline values: CDR1 MGHRA, CDR2 YSYEKL. With 6 bases removed from V and 3 bases from J, the gap between germline ends came to 11 bases. The CDR3 DNA sequence: TGCGCCAGCAGTCGGAGGTCAGCTAATGAAAAACTGTTTTTT. Its translation is CASSRRSANEKLFF.

This clone was observed a few times. The genes are TRBV27 and TRBJ1-2; 10 nucleotides agree with TRBD1. Germline V gene sequence: CDR1 MNHEY, CDR2 SMNVEV (reference sequence). The CDR3 runs 14 residues. The V gene end was trimmed by 5 bases and the J gene end by 4 bases; junction bases not matched to a gene: 4. CDR3 DNA sequence: TGTGCCAGCAGTCGGGACAGGGGTGGCTATGGCTACACCTTC. It is translated as CASSRDRGGYGYTF.

The CDR3 DNA reads as TGTGCCAGCAGTTCGCCGGGACAGGGCACTGAAGCTTTCTTT. Its protein is CASSSPGQGTEAFF. The gene calls are TRBV28 and TRBJ1-1; 9 bases map to TRBD1. Germline lookup yields CDR1 MDHEN and CDR2 SYDVKM. The CDR3 is 14 amino acids. V trimming: 4 bases; J trimming: 4 bases; junction bases outside the gene matches: 4.

The J gene is TRBJ1-6, the V gene TRBV5-6, with a possible D match to TRBD1 (6 bases). V was cut by 0 bases and J by 10 bases, with 14 bases left in between. CDR3 length: 15 amino acids. Germline V lookup: CDR1 SGHDT, CDR2 YYEEEE. CDR3 bases: TGTGCCAGCAGCTTGGGGGCAGGGGTAGGCTCACCCCTCCACTTT. Translated, it gives CASSLGAGVGSPLHF.

This chain connects TRBV24-1 to TRBJ2-1, with TRBD2 matching over 12 bases. Germline CDR1 and CDR2: KGHDR and SFDVKD. CDR3 length equals 15 residues. J was trimmed by 9 bases and V by 3 bases; bases with no gene match: 5. The CDR3 DNA follows: TGTGCCACCAGTGATCCCCGGACTAGCGGGATTGAGCAGTTCTTC. Translation gives CATSDPRTSGIEQFF.

The chain recombines TRBV5-1 with TRBJ1-4; 7 bases match TRBD1. CDR1 and CDR2 (germline): SGHRS, YFSETQ. Trimming at V came to 5 bases and at J to 7 bases, leaving 8 bases not matched to a gene. The CDR3 has 14 residues. The CDR3 nucleotides read TGCGCCAGCAGAACAGGGGACTCCCTTGAAAAACTGTTTTTT. Translated, it gives CASRTGDSLEKLFF.

The V and J genes are TRBV28 and TRBJ2-3; no firm D call. V was cut by 3 bases and J by 5 bases, with 3 bases left in between. CDR3 length: 11 residues. The germline V gene has CDR1 MDHEN and CDR2 SYDVKM. DNA of the CDR3: TGTGCCAGCAGTTTCCGAGATACGCAGTATTTT. It yields the protein CASSFRDTQYF.

In DNA, the CDR3 is TGTGCCAGCAGAGCCCCCAGCTTGGGGGGATACCTCAATCAGCCCCAGCATTTT. It translates to CASRAPSLGGYLNQPQHF. V gene TRBV2 combines with J gene TRBJ1-5; D is perhaps TRBD1 (5 bases). Trimming left V 6 bases short and J 3 bases short, with 24 bases between. CDR1 is SNHLY and CDR2 is FYNNEI in the germline V gene. This CDR3 is 18 amino acids long.

The CDR3 coding sequence is TGTGCCAGCGGGGTACAGGGGGCGGTGGACACCGGGGAGCTGTTTTTT. Translated, it gives CASGVQGAVDTGELFF. The V call is TRBV4-2, the J call TRBJ2-2; 9 bases match TRBD1. Germline trimming cut 8 bases from V and 3 bases from J; bases unmatched to any gene: 10. Germline V CDR1 and CDR2: LGHNA, YNFKEQ. This CDR3 has 16 residues.

This clone was recorded only once. CDR3 in amino acids: CASRQGNYNEQFF. CDR3 sequence (DNA): TGTGCCAGCCGACAGGGGAATTACAATGAGCAGTTCTTC. The chain recombines TRBV6-5 with TRBJ2-1; 8 nucleotides agree with TRBD1. This CDR3 is built from 13 residues. Per germline, CDR1 MNHEY and CDR2 SVGAGI. The junction had 4 bases not matched to a gene; V was cut back by 8 bases and J by 4 bases.

This chain connects TRBV19 to TRBJ2-1; D is possibly TRBD2 (6 bases). CDR3 length equals 16 residues. Per germline, CDR1 LNHDA and CDR2 SQIVND (reference sequence). Trimming shortened V by 3 bases and J by 0 bases, and 12 bases separated the two germline ends. The CDR3 here is CASSINAGSSYNEQFF. DNA of the CDR3: TGTGCCAGTAGTATTAATGCGGGAAGCTCCTACAATGAGCAGTTCTTC. The entire variable domain, with the rest obtained from reference TRBV19 and TRBJ2-1, is as follows: DGGITQSPKYLFRKEGQNVTLSCEQNLNHDAMYWYRQDPGQGLRLIYYSQIVNDFQKGDIAEGYSVSREKKESFPLTVTSAQKNPTAFYLCASSINAGSSYNEQFFGPGTRLTVL.

J is TRBJ2-2 and V is TRBV18; D gene unclear. With 1 base removed from V and 2 bases from J, the gap between germline ends came to 5 bases. CDR3 length equals 14 residues. CDR1 KGHSH and CDR2 LQKENI come from the germline V gene. The CDR3 DNA follows: TGTGCCAGCTCACCACGTCCAAACACCGGGGAGCTGTTTTTT. This codes for CASSPRPNTGELFF.

CDR3 DNA: TGTGCCAGCTACGATAGCTCCTATAATTCACCCCTCCACTTT. It specifies CASYDSSYNSPLHF. The chain links TRBV6-5 to TRBJ1-6; no reliable D call. CDR1 and CDR2 (germline): MNHEY, SVGAGI. The ends were cut back, 8 bases at V and 0 bases at J, with 8 bases in the middle. The CDR3 is made up of 14 amino acids.

The V and J genes are TRBV6-5 and TRBJ1-2, with 7 bases that match TRBD1. CDR3 length equals 14 residues. Unmatched junction bases numbered 5, after V lost 4 bases and J lost 3 bases. Germline V CDR1 and CDR2: MNHEY, SVGAGI. In DNA, the CDR3 is TGTGCCAGCAGTTCCGGACAGGTGGACTATGGCTACACCTTC. Its protein product is CASSSGQVDYGYTF.

The rearrangement uses TRBV18 and TRBJ2-5; no clear D gene. The CDR3 is 13 amino acids. Trimming cost V 5 bases and J 5 bases, with 12 bases left between them. Germline loops: CDR1 KGHSH, CDR2 LQKENI. The CDR3 DNA sequence: TGTGCCAGCTCATTCTACGAAACGGAGACCCAGTACTTC. Its translation: CASSFYETETQYF.

The chain joins TRBV19 to TRBJ1-5; 12 nucleotides line up with TRBD1. The CDR3 extends over 17 amino acids. Looked up from germline, CDR1 is LNHDA and CDR2 is SQIVND (reference sequence). J gave up 0 bases and V 10 bases, and 10 bases lay outside the gene matches. CDR3 DNA sequence: TGTGCCACAACCCGGGACAGGGGGCGGCATAGCAATCAGCCCCAGCATTTT. Translation: CATTRDRGRHSNQPQHF.

This clone occurred once. The rearrangement uses TRBV9 and TRBJ1-6, with 10 bases aligning to TRBD1. CDR3 length: 14 residues. Trimming at V came to 4 bases and at J to 9 bases, leaving 4 bases not matched to a gene. Germline CDR1 reads SGDLS; CDR2 reads YYNGEE. CDR3 in amino acids: CASSPRTGGSPLHF. CDR3 bases: TGTGCCAGCAGCCCCCGGACAGGGGGTTCACCCCTCCACTTT.

DNA of the CDR3: TGCGCCAGCAGCCCAGGTCCCGGGACAGGGGCGAGAACCAAAAACATTCAGTACTTC. It codes for CASSPGPGTGARTKNIQYF. The chain combines TRBV5-1 with TRBJ2-4; 10 positions agree with TRBD1. The germline gives CDR1 SGHRS, CDR2 YFSETQ. V dropped 4 bases and J dropped 2; count of bases not matched to a gene: 15. The CDR3 is made up of 19 amino acids.

The gene calls are TRBV3-1 (or the pseudogene TRBV3-2) and TRBJ2-7; D is undetermined. This CDR3 comprises 14 residues. The germline gives CDR1 LGHDT, CDR2 YNNKEL (reference sequence). With 0 bases removed from V and 7 bases from J, the gap between germline ends came to 13 bases. The CDR3 loop is CASSQDFRSWEQYF. The CDR3 DNA sequence: TGTGCCAGCAGCCAAGATTTCCGGTCGTGGGAGCAGTACTTC.

The V call is TRBV24-1, the J call TRBJ2-1, with 7 bases that match TRBD2. The CDR3 has 12 amino acids. After removal of 4 bases from V and 8 bases from J, the junction contained 1 base not matched to a gene. Per the germline V gene, CDR1 is KGHDR and CDR2 is SFDVKD. The CDR3 reads CATSEAGDEQFF. Here the CDR3 DNA reads TGTGCCACCAGTGAGGCGGGGGATGAGCAGTTCTTC.